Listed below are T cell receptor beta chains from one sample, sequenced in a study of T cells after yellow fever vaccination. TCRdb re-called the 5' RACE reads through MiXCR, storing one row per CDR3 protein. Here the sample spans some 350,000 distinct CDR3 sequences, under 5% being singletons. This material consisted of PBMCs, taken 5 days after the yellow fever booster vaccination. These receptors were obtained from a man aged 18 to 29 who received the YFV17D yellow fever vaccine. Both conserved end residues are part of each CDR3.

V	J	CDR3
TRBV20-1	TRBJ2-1	CSARDTTSSYNEQFF
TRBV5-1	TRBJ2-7	CASSFPGGYEQYF
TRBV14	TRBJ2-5	CASSQGLGETQYF
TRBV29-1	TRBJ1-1	CSVSGRPNPEAFF
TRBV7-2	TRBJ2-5	CASSSQVGLRPGTQYF
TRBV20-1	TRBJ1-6	CSARGGTPAGNSPLHF
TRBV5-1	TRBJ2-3	CASSIGTSGPSTDTQYF
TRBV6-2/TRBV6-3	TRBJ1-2	CASSGQANYGYTF
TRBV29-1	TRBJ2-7	CSVQGNRGGEQYF
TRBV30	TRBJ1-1	CAWSVGRVTAFF
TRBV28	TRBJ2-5	CASSLFLGSQETQYF
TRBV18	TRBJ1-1	CASSPLAGDATEAFF
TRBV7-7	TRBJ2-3	CASSSLAGKDTQYF
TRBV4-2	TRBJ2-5	CASSQVRGHQETQYF
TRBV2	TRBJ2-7	CASKASGGLDEQYF
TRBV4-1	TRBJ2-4	CASRQGTVDQPTPKNIQYF
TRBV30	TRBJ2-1	CAWERGANNEQFF
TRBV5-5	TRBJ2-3	CASSAGLAVSDTQYF
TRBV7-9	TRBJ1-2	CASSLAAGTGYGYTF
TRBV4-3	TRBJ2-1	CASSQDSTGPYNEQFF
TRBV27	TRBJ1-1	CASSLVSGTEAFF
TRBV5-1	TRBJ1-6	CASRIGTADSYNSPLHF
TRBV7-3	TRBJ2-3	CASSLNGASTDTQYF
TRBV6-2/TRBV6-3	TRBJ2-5	CASTHPTGWREETQYF
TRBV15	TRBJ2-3	CATSRIGADTQYF
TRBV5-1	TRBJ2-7	CASSSPDGPYEQYF
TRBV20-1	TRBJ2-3	CSARGTGGTDTQYF
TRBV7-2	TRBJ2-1	CATGRRSGGYNEQFF
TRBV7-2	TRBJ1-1	CASSLGMGMGQAFF
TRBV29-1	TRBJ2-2	CSAKDRLNTGELFF
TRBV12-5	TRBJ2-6	CASGLRQGRARGANVLTF
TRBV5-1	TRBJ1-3	CASSFAASGGSSGNTIYF
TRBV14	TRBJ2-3	CASSRDPQLTSTDTQYF
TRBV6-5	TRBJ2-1	CASRRGTGYNEQFF
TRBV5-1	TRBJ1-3	CASSTGAVGNTIYF
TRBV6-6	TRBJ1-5	CASFSGGKQPQHF
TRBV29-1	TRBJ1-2	CSVRTMFGYGYTF
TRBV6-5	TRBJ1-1	CASSYDGTGNTEAFF
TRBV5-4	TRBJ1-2	CASSSFLAVGYTF
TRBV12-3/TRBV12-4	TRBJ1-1	CASTYAGVTPEAFF
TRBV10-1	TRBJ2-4	CASSESTGGSIQYF
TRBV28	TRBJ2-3	CASDDPQGEGDTQYF
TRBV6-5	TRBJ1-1	CASSWTQGTEAFF
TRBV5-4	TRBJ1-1	CASSPGDGPLGTEAFF
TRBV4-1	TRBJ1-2	CASSPLNSDYNYGYTF
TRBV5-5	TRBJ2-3	CASSSSGIDTQYF
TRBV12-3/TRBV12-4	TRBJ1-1	CASRQGSGTAIFEAFF
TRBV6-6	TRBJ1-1	CASSYSKVEAFF